This TCR beta chain was identified during a study of blood T cell repertoires in COVID-19 (dated by TCRdb to 2018 to 2021). For context, the study as a whole: Collaborator samples came from the United States, Italy and Spain and covered acute and convalescent phases of COVID-19. Deeply sampled blood TCRbeta repertoires from subjects exposed to, actively infected with, or recovered from COVID-19 were included in the dataset. The material from the prospective study consisted of cDNA or gDNA derived from T cells, B-cell-depleted T cells, or PBMCs. Where available, HLA class I and class II types were obtained from metadata supplied by the sample provider rather than from assay-based typing. The repertoires were released in a freely available public database intended as a resource for research on the immune response to SARS-CoV-2. The samples were drawn from the first 160 participants of the ongoing ImmuneRACE study and from 1,200 or so subjects provided by 6 global collaborators. Nearly every sample came with metadata listing a de-identified subject ID, COVID-19 status, age in years and sex. The paper's findings and limits, for the study overall: The quantity of clinical and demographic metadata differed by source and by participant and was supplied without curation.

This clone has only a few counts. What this receptor recognizes is not known. Base qualities are missing; no much larger clone stands one base away. The CDR3, cysteine through phenylalanine, is 14 amino acids long. The entry retains the CDR3 DNA only, 42 bases that are in frame from base 1. The germline V end is reduced by 6 bases and the J end by 3 bases; junction bases left unmatched: 4. Per the germline V gene, MNHEY is the CDR1 and SVGAGI is the CDR2. The collaborating institutions used their own protocols to collect whole blood in K2EDTA tubes. For TCRbeta analysis, collaborators shipped samples as frozen whole blood, isolated PBMCs, or DNA extracted from either of those sample types. TCRbeta CDR3 regions were amplified from genomic DNA using the immunoSEQ Assay, a bias-controlled multiplex PCR. As for the original processing: The number of nucleated cells in each sample was estimated from the amplification of reference gene primers within the assay. To quantify the absolute abundance of each unique TCRbeta CDR3 rearrangement, sequence reads were collapsed and filtered. For each sample, productive Simpson clonality was calculated by taking the square root of Simpson's diversity index across productive rearrangements. TCRdb mirrors the immuneACCESS table, restricted to in-frame sequences. Some clones are absent from its copies; in checked studies, under half trace to an unresolved V gene, and the reason for the others is unknown. From that table come the V and J calls and clone size; the DNA was used to work out D and trimming. Within this sample are roughly 120,000 clones, with around 80% of them counted one time only. Of the sample, less than 2% is held by the ten largest clones.

Rearrangement joined TRBV6-5 to TRBJ2-3; 9 junctional bases match TRBD1. The sample was peripheral blood. This clonotype was sampled from an older man with acute or convalescent COVID-19. For the CDR3, the sequence is CASSSGTGTDTQYF. DNA sequence: TGTGCCAGCAGCTCCGGGACAGGGACAGATACGCAGTATTTT.